This T cell receptor (beta chain) was found in a study of blood T cell repertoires in COVID-19. The overall study: COVID-19 samples, acute and convalescent, were from the United States, Italy and Spain. The analysed material was cDNA or gDNA that came from T cells, B-cell-depleted T cells, or PBMCs.

As handled by the study authors: The assay estimated nucleated cells by amplifying reference gene primers. The repertoire was sequenced with immunoSEQ multiplex PCR; TCRdb's copy has only in-frame clones and lacks some. The DNA was the basis for D and trimming; V, J and clone size are from that table. The table records approximately 230,000 clones, around nine tenths of them present only once. CDR1 and CDR2 (germline): MNHNY, SVGAGI (reference sequence). The CDR3 totals 14 residues. V lost 8 bases, J lost 0 bases, and 11 bases lay in between. V gene TRBV6-6 combines with J gene TRBJ1-3; maybe TRBD1 (5 bases). The sequence was collected from a man younger than 35 with active or convalescent COVID-19. Sequencing was carried out using peripheral blood. CDR3 amino acids: CASERGGSGNTIYF. CDR3 nucleotides: TGTGCCAGCGAACGGGGGGGCTCTGGAAACACCATATATTTT.